Listed below are T cell receptor beta chains from one sample, sequenced in a study of T cells after yellow fever vaccination. TCRdb reprocessed the 5' RACE reads via MiXCR and lists one record per CDR3 protein. The sample contains approximately 550,000 distinct CDR3 sequences, roughly 13% of which appear only once. The input for sequencing was PBMCs, taken on the day of the yellow fever booster vaccination. The receptors originated from a man aged 25-40 years who received the YFV17D yellow fever vaccine. Both conserved end residues are part of each CDR3. The D gene is left open where the match is weak. Where a row states a size, it is once, few, many or the class of an expanded clone; other rows omit it.

clone_size | j_call | v_call | d_call | cdr3_nt | cdr3_aa
NA | TRBJ2-3 | TRBV29-1 | NA | TGCAGCGTTATAGCCCTCACAGATACGCAGTATTTT | CSVIALTDTQYF
NA | TRBJ2-7 | TRBV5-1 | TRBD1 | TGCGCCAGCAGCTTCGGGACAGGGGCCTTTGAGCAGTACTTC | CASSFGTGAFEQYF
NA | TRBJ1-5 | TRBV27 | NA | TGTGCCAGCAGTTTAGAGGGTCGGGAAAATCAGCCCCAGCATTTT | CASSLEGRENQPQHF
once | TRBJ2-7 | TRBV5-1 | NA | TGCGCCAGCAGGGGTGCCCCGGAAACGCACTACGAGCAGTACTTC | CASRGAPETHYEQYF
NA | TRBJ2-1 | TRBV11-2 | TRBD2 | TGTGCCAGCAGCTTATATCCCCAGCGGGGCTACAATGAGCAGTTCTTC | CASSLYPQRGYNEQFF
NA | TRBJ2-1 | TRBV5-4 | TRBD1 | TGTGCCAGCAGCTACGCCCTCAAAACAGGGGACGACTACAATGAGCAGTTCTTC | CASSYALKTGDDYNEQFF
few | TRBJ2-1 | TRBV19 | TRBD1 | TGTGCCAGTAGTTTACAGGGGGCACCCTACAATGAGCAGTTCTTC | CASSLQGAPYNEQFF
NA | TRBJ2-7 | TRBV7-8 | NA | TGTGCCAGCAGGCCACTCCCTGTTGGGCCCTACGAGCAGTACTTC | CASRPLPVGPYEQYF
NA | TRBJ1-6 | TRBV30 | NA | TGTGCCTGGAGTACTATTTACGGAAATTCACCCCTCCACTTT | CAWSTIYGNSPLHF
NA | TRBJ1-5 | TRBV3-1 | NA | TGTGCCAGCAGCCAAGATTTAGGGGCGGATCAGCCCCAGCATTTT | CASSQDLGADQPQHF
NA | TRBJ2-1 | TRBV7-9 | TRBD2 | TGTGCCAGCAGCCAAATCCCGGGACTAGCGGGAGGAGATGAGCAGTTCTTC | CASSQIPGLAGGDEQFF
NA | TRBJ1-5 | TRBV20-1 | NA | TGCAGTGCTAGAGGGGGTCCGGGCAATCAGCCCCAGCATTTT | CSARGGPGNQPQHF